The clone carrying this T cell receptor (beta chain) was seen repeatedly, ten times or more. J was trimmed by 2 bases and V by 10 bases; bases with no gene match: 9. CDR3 length equals 14 residues. CDR1 and CDR2 (germline): ENHRY, SYGVKD. The source of the sample is a study of T cells in Graves' hyperthyroidism and ophthalmopathy. Authors of the study amplified TCR beta CDR3 regions from RNA transcripts. The HTBI primer set drove a first-round RT-PCR of the TCR CDR3. MiXCR was run by TCRdb on the multiplex PCR reads, yielding one entry per CDR3 protein. Altogether some 370,000 distinct CDR3 sequences are present, 17% being singletons, with the ten largest covering almost 35%.

The source material was blood. The chain couples TRBV10-3 to TRBJ2-7; 9 bases line up with TRBD1. This TCR came from a woman in her thirties with Graves' hyperthyroidism that later progressed to Graves' ophthalmopathy. The CDR3 here is CATRDRVLTYEQYF. The CDR3 nucleotides read TGTGCCACAAGGGACAGGGTACTGACCTACGAGCAGTACTTC.